A selection of T cell receptor beta chains follows, all from one sample in a study of blood T cell repertoires in COVID-19. Clones were sequenced by immunoSEQ multiplex PCR, and TCRdb holds only the in-frame ones, with some missing. Here the sample spans some 170,000 clones, 90% being singletons. The material sequenced was peripheral blood. The receptors were gathered from a man aged 55-75 years with active or convalescent COVID-19. Both conserved end residues are part of each CDR3. A D gene is named only where the DNA matches it firmly. The size entry is marked missing in some rows and otherwise reads once, few, many or a size class.

TRBJ2-1 | once | NA | 12 | TRBV10-1 | CASSDRLAEQFF | TGCGCCAGCAGTGATCGCCTGGCTGAGCAGTTCTTC
TRBJ1-2 | NA | TRBD1 | 15 | TRBV6-5 | CASSYSQTGDYGYTF | TGTGCCAGCAGTTACTCGCAGACAGGGGACTATGGCTACACCTTC
TRBJ1-2 | NA | NA | 16 | TRBV3-1/TRBV3-2 | CASSNSDRFANYGYTF | TGTGCCAGCAGCAACTCGGACAGATTTGCCAACTATGGCTACACCTTC
TRBJ2-7 | NA | TRBD2 | 14 | TRBV5-1 | CASSLSSGAYEQYF | TGCGCCAGCAGCTTGTCTAGCGGAGCCTACGAGCAGTACTTC
TRBJ2-5 | NA | NA | 15 | TRBV19 | CASSIVKGLTETQYF | TGTGCCAGTAGTATAGTCAAGGGGCTCACAGAGACCCAGTACTTC
TRBJ1-1 | NA | NA | 13 | TRBV10-1 | CASSPNAGSEAFF | TGCGCCAGCAGTCCCAATGCGGGCTCTGAAGCTTTCTTT
TRBJ2-7 | NA | TRBD2 | 16 | TRBV11-2 | CASSLPREGRAYEQYF | TGTGCCAGCAGCTTACCCAGGGAGGGAAGGGCCTACGAGCAGTACTTC
TRBJ1-1 | NA | TRBD1 | 15 | TRBV27 | CASSAYGQGKGEAFF | TGTGCCAGCAGTGCCTATGGACAGGGGAAAGGTGAAGCTTTCTTT
TRBJ1-2 | NA | TRBD1 | 12 | TRBV6-5 | CASQQGAYGYTF | TGTGCCAGTCAACAGGGGGCGTATGGCTACACCTTC
TRBJ1-1 | NA | NA | 15 | TRBV5-6 | CASSFPGHLNTEAFF | TGTGCCAGCAGCTTCCCGGGACACCTGAACACTGAAGCTTTCTTT
TRBJ1-2 | NA | TRBD1 | 16 | TRBV14 | CASSQRMGQTNYGYTF | TGTGCCAGCAGCCAACGGATGGGACAGACTAACTATGGCTACACCTTC
TRBJ1-5 | NA | TRBD1 | 15 | TRBV7-8 | CASSLDRGENQPQHF | TGTGCCAGCAGCTTAGACAGGGGGGAGAATCAGCCCCAGCATTTT
TRBJ1-1 | once | TRBD1 | 16 | TRBV29-1 | CSVVPRMTGSMTEAFF | TGCAGCGTGGTTCCAAGGATGACAGGGTCTATGACTGAAGCTTTCTTT
TRBJ2-7 | NA | NA | 11 | TRBV5-5 | CASSSAYEQYF | TGTGCCAGCAGCTCAGCCTACGAGCAGTACTTC
TRBJ1-6 | NA | NA | 14 | TRBV5-6 | CASSSTGHYSPLHF | TGTGCCAGCAGCTCTACAGGGCATTATTCACCCCTCCACTTT
TRBJ2-1 | once | TRBD1 | 14 | TRBV18 | CASSPRQGATEQFF | TGTGCCAGCTCACCCCGGCAGGGGGCTACGGAGCAGTTCTTC
TRBJ2-3 | NA | NA | 18 | TRBV7-6 | CASSLGLGIGVNSDTQYF | TGTGCCAGCAGCTTAGGCCTGGGGATAGGGGTCAACTCGGATACGCAGTATTTT
TRBJ1-1 | NA | TRBD1 | 13 | TRBV3-1/TRBV3-2 | CASSRQGLTEAFF | TGTGCCAGCAGCAGACAGGGCTTAACTGAAGCTTTCTTT
TRBJ2-3 | NA | TRBD2 | 16 | TRBV11-1 | CASSRLAGGPGDTQYF | TGTGCCAGCAGCCGACTAGCGGGAGGGCCGGGAGATACGCAGTATTTT
TRBJ2-5 | NA | TRBD2 | 19 | TRBV14 | CASSQISRLLAGDQETQYF | TGTGCCAGCAGCCAAATCTCCCGGCTACTAGCGGGGGATCAAGAGACCCAGTACTTC
TRBJ2-5 | NA | TRBD1 | 16 | TRBV6-5 | CASSYSFGQVQETQYF | TGTGCCAGCAGTTACTCGTTCGGACAGGTACAAGAGACCCAGTACTTC
TRBJ2-3 | NA | NA | 13 | TRBV7-2 | CASSSDYQDTQYF | TGTGCCAGCAGCTCCGACTATCAGGATACGCAGTATTTT
TRBJ1-6 | NA | NA | 16 | TRBV25-1 | CASSGPEYRVNSPLHF | TGTGCCAGCAGTGGGCCAGAATACAGGGTTAATTCACCCCTCCACTTT
TRBJ2-3 | NA | NA | 14 | TRBV19 | CASSIAWEPDTQYF | TGTGCCAGTAGTATAGCCTGGGAGCCAGATACGCAGTATTTT
TRBJ2-2 | NA | TRBD2 | 16 | TRBV10-3 | CAISETAGENTGELFF | TGTGCCATCAGTGAGACAGCGGGGGAAAACACCGGGGAGCTGTTTTTT
TRBJ1-6 | NA | TRBD1 | 16 | TRBV28 | CASSSTIQGMYSPLHF | TGTGCCAGCAGTTCAACGATACAGGGGATGTACTCACCCCTCCACTTT
TRBJ1-3 | NA | NA | 15 | TRBV5-1 | CASSLTGRWGNTIYF | TGCGCCAGCAGCTTGACAGGGCGGTGGGGAAACACCATATATTTT
TRBJ1-5 | NA | NA | 14 | TRBV30 | CAWSVRAGDQPQHF | TGTGCCTGGAGTGTACGGGCAGGGGACCAGCCCCAGCATTTT
TRBJ2-6 | NA | TRBD1 | 18 | TRBV5-1 | CASSLAGTGGTGANVLTF | TGCGCCAGCAGCTTGGCCGGGACAGGGGGTACTGGGGCCAACGTCCTGACTTTC
TRBJ2-7 | NA | TRBD2 | 14 | TRBV6-6 | CASSLSSGSYEQYF | TGTGCCAGCAGCCTCTCTAGCGGGAGTTACGAGCAGTACTTC
TRBJ1-2 | NA | TRBD1 | 14 | TRBV2 | CASREGQGADGYTF | TGTGCCAGCAGGGAGGGACAGGGGGCGGACGGCTACACCTTC
TRBJ2-1 | NA | TRBD2 | 18 | TRBV7-2 | CASSFASGGADLYNEQFF | TGTGCCAGCAGCTTTGCTAGCGGGGGGGCAGATCTCTACAATGAGCAGTTCTTC
TRBJ1-2 | NA | NA | 14 | TRBV28 | CATRTDPGNYGYTF | TGTGCCACCCGGACAGATCCGGGAAACTATGGCTACACCTTC
TRBJ1-3 | NA | NA | 13 | TRBV3-1/TRBV3-2 | CASSQSSGNTIYF | TGTGCCAGCAGCCAGAGCTCTGGAAACACCATATATTTT
TRBJ2-2 | NA | NA | 15 | TRBV19 | CASSIGDRHTGELFF | TGTGCCAGTAGTATAGGTGACAGGCACACCGGGGAGCTGTTTTTT
TRBJ2-7 | NA | TRBD1 | 15 | TRBV4-1 | CASSQGQGYSYEQYF | TGCGCCAGCAGCCAGGGACAGGGATACTCCTACGAGCAGTACTTC
TRBJ2-3 | NA | TRBD2 | 15 | TRBV11-2 | CASSSMTSGRDTQYF | TGTGCCAGCAGCTCCATGACTAGCGGGAGGGATACGCAGTATTTT
TRBJ1-2 | NA | TRBD1 | 17 | TRBV5-1 | CASSLDSTRGLGYGYTF | TGCGCCAGCAGCTTGGATTCTACCAGGGGGCTGGGCTATGGCTACACCTTC
TRBJ2-1 | NA | TRBD1 | 14 | TRBV19 | CASSGRDRYNEQFF | TGTGCCAGTAGTGGAAGGGACAGATACAATGAGCAGTTCTTC
TRBJ1-4 | NA | NA | 13 | TRBV18 | CASSTEGYEKLFF | TGTGCCAGCTCCACTGAGGGTTATGAAAAACTGTTTTTT
TRBJ2-5 | NA | NA | 14 | TRBV4-1 | CASSQAGELETQYF | TGCGCCAGCAGCCAAGCGGGGGAGTTAGAGACCCAGTACTTC
TRBJ1-5 | NA | NA | 15 | TRBV5-1 | CASSFDGGDNQPQHF | TGCGCCAGCAGCTTCGACGGGGGTGACAATCAGCCCCAGCATTTT
TRBJ2-3 | NA | TRBD1 | 14 | TRBV9 | CASSVAQGADTQYF | TGTGCCAGCAGCGTAGCACAGGGGGCAGATACGCAGTATTTT
TRBJ1-5 | few | NA | 14 | TRBV7-2 | CASSVWGGNQPQHF | TGTGCCAGCAGCGTCTGGGGAGGCAATCAGCCCCAGCATTTT
TRBJ1-4 | NA | NA | 17 | TRBV4-1 | CASSHLSKPGYNEKLFF | TGCGCCAGCAGCCACCTCTCTAAGCCAGGCTATAATGAAAAACTGTTTTTT
TRBJ1-1 | once | NA | 13 | TRBV5-6 | CASSFQGNTEAFF | TGTGCCAGCAGCTTTCAGGGGAACACTGAAGCTTTCTTT
TRBJ1-3 | NA | NA | 14 | TRBV7-9 | CASRATDTLGTIYF | TGTGCCAGCAGGGCGACAGACACCCTCGGCACCATATATTTT
TRBJ1-5 | NA | NA | 13 | TRBV12-3/TRBV12-4 | CASTTAGNQPQHF | TGTGCCAGCACCACTGCGGGCAATCAGCCCCAGCATTTT
TRBJ2-6 | NA | TRBD2 | 17 | TRBV30 | CAWSDSGGRSGANVLTF | TGTGCCTGGAGTGATTCGGGGGGGCGCTCTGGGGCCAACGTCCTGACTTTC
TRBJ1-5 | NA | NA | 17 | TRBV10-3 | CAISEGHSSYSNQPQHF | TGTGCCATCAGTGAGGGACATAGTTCGTATAGCAATCAGCCCCAGCATTTT
TRBJ2-1 | NA | NA | 15 | TRBV7-9 | CASSLSREVYNEQFF | TGTGCCAGCAGCTTAAGCAGGGAGGTATACAATGAGCAGTTCTTC
TRBJ2-1 | NA | TRBD2 | 16 | TRBV27 | CASSRPGLAVYNEQFF | TGTGCCAGCAGCCGACCGGGACTAGCGGTTTACAATGAGCAGTTCTTC
TRBJ2-7 | NA | NA | 13 | TRBV12-3/TRBV12-4 | CASSYGTSYEQYF | TGTGCCAGCAGCTACGGGACTTCTTACGAGCAGTACTTC
TRBJ1-5 | NA | TRBD1 | 15 | TRBV7-2 | CASSLYRGANQPQHF | TGTGCCAGCAGCTTATACAGGGGCGCCAATCAGCCCCAGCATTTT
TRBJ2-7 | NA | NA | 17 | TRBV12-2 | CASRLIWAGLGVYEQYF | TGTGCAAGTCGCTTAATCTGGGCGGGGCTGGGGGTTTACGAGCAGTACTTC
TRBJ2-3 | NA | NA | 15 | TRBV27 | CASSMGPGGTDTQYF | TGTGCCAGCAGTATGGGACCGGGAGGCACAGATACGCAGTATTTT
TRBJ2-7 | NA | NA | 15 | TRBV7-9 | CASSDQGFISYEQYF | TGTGCCAGCAGTGACCAGGGTTTTATTTCCTACGAGCAGTACTTC
TRBJ2-6 | NA | TRBD1 | 19 | TRBV15 | CATSRERQGVGSGANVLTF | TGTGCCACCAGCAGAGAGCGACAGGGGGTTGGGTCTGGGGCCAACGTCCTGACTTTC
TRBJ1-2 | NA | TRBD1 | 16 | TRBV19 | CASSQTTGRRSSGYTF | TGTGCCAGTAGTCAAACGACAGGGAGGCGGTCGTCTGGCTACACCTTC
TRBJ2-2 | NA | NA | 13 | TRBV29-1 | CSVVGAWTGELFF | TGCAGCGTTGTAGGGGCTTGGACCGGGGAGCTGTTTTTT